These 22 T cell receptor beta chains share one sample of origin, sequenced in a study of blood T cell repertoires in COVID-19. Measured with immunoSEQ multiplex PCR; TCRdb has only the in-frame clones, and not every one. The sample has hundreds of thousands of clones; roughly 82% are singletons. Sequencing used peripheral blood. Receptors were obtained from a woman aged 70-85 years with acute or convalescent COVID-19.

The rearrangement links TRBV6-2 or TRBV6-3 to TRBJ2-7, with TRBD1 matching 7 bases. J was trimmed by 3 bases and V by 2 bases; bases with no gene match: 7. This CDR3 has 15 amino acids. CDR1 and CDR2 (germline): MNHEY, SVGEGT. In nucleotides, the CDR3 is TGTGCCAGCAGTTACACCCGGGACAGCCTCTACGAGCAGTACTTC. Translation: CASSYTRDSLYEQYF.

The chain joins TRBV5-1 to TRBJ2-1; 8 bases line up with TRBD2. The CDR3 spans 14 residues. The ends lost 2 bases at V and 5 bases at J; junction bases unmatched: 3. Germline CDR1 is SGHRS and CDR2 is YFSETQ. The CDR3 is CASSFTSGNNEQFF. As DNA, the CDR3 is TGCGCCAGCAGCTTCACTAGCGGTAACAATGAGCAGTTCTTC.

V is TRBV24-1 and J is TRBJ1-2; D is undetermined. V lost 5 bases to trimming and J lost 4 bases, with 16 bases between them. Germline-derived CDR1 and CDR2 are KGHDR and SFDVKD. The CDR3 length is 15 residues. This CDR3 reads CATSVALGRGYGYTF. The CDR3 bases are TGTGCCACCAGTGTGGCCCTTGGGAGAGGCTATGGCTACACCTTC.

The chain uses TRBV5-1 and TRBJ2-7, with 11 bases lining up with TRBD2. This CDR3 has 19 amino acids. V shed 2 bases and J 0 bases; nucleotides not matched to a gene: 13. Germline CDR1 is SGHRS and CDR2 is YFSETQ. Written as DNA, the CDR3 is TGCGCCAGCAGCTTAATACGTATGTGGGGGACTAGCGGCTCCTACGAGCAGTACTTC. Translation gives CASSLIRMWGTSGSYEQYF. The whole variable domain, filled in from reference TRBV5-1 and TRBJ2-7, reads KAGVTQTPRYLIKTRGQQVTLSCSPISGHRSVSWYQQTPGQGLQFLFEYFSETQRNKGNFPGRFSGRQFSNSRSEMNVSTLELGDSALYLCASSLIRMWGTSGSYEQYFGPGTRLTVT.

This chain uses TRBV4-2 with TRBJ1-1; D not certain. Germline V gene lookup returns CDR1 LGHNA and CDR2 YNFKEQ. The CDR3 is 17 amino acids. Trimming left V 0 bases short and J 0 bases short, with 14 bases between. CDR3 bases: TGTGCCAGCAGCCAAGATCTTTGGAGGACCATGAACACTGAAGCTTTCTTT. Translated: CASSQDLWRTMNTEAFF.

The chain recombines TRBV6-6 with TRBJ1-1, with TRBD1 matching 11 bases. Per germline, CDR1 MNHNY and CDR2 SVGAGI (reference sequence). Trimming at V came to 6 bases and at J to 4 bases, leaving 4 bases not matched to a gene. The CDR3 is 14 amino acids. The CDR3 nucleotides read TGTGCCAGCAGATGGACAGGGGGCCCCACTGAAGCTTTCTTT. Its protein product is CASRWTGGPTEAFF.

This chain joins TRBV11-3 and TRBJ2-2, with 10 bases that match TRBD1. The germline V gene has CDR1 SGHNT and CDR2 YENEEA. The CDR3 totals 16 residues. V trimming: 6 bases; J trimming: 6 bases; junction bases outside the gene matches: 10. The CDR3 sequence is CASSKPGTGVSGELFF. The CDR3 nucleotides read TGTGCCAGCAGTAAACCCGGGACAGGGGTGTCCGGGGAGCTGTTTTTT.

V usage is TRBV5-3 and J usage is TRBJ2-7; D is uncertain. TRBV5-3 is an open reading frame whose function is uncertain. This CDR3 contains 17 residues. Trimming stripped 1 base from V and 2 bases from J, with 19 bases between. This CDR3 reads CARSLPGASKDPYEQYF. The CDR3, as DNA: TGTGCCAGAAGCTTGCCGGGTGCGTCCAAAGATCCCTACGAGCAGTACTTC.

The chain is built from TRBV10-3 and TRBJ1-5; D unclear. V dropped 2 bases and J dropped 9 bases, with 14 bases sitting between them. Germline CDR1 reads ENHRY; CDR2 reads SYGVKD. CDR3 length: 14 residues. CDR3 loop: CAISEGAPGGPQHF. CDR3 sequence (DNA): TGTGCCATCAGTGAGGGAGCCCCAGGAGGGCCCCAGCATTTT.

The chain has TRBV27 and TRBJ1-2; D might be TRBD1 (5 bases). The germline gives CDR1 MNHEY, CDR2 SMNVEV (reference sequence). The CDR3 has 16 residues. V was clipped by 4 bases and J by 4 bases, with 19 bases between them. The CDR3 nucleotides are TGTGCCAGCAGTTCTGCTTATAGGGGCGCCGGCTATGGCTACACCTTC. It specifies CASSSAYRGAGYGYTF.

CDR3 amino acids: CASSVSGELFF. For the CDR3, the DNA is TGTGCCAGCAGCGTTAGCGGGGAGCTGTTTTTT. The genes are TRBV7-2 and TRBJ2-2, with D unclear. From germline, CDR1 is SGHTA and CDR2 FQGNSA. The CDR3 spans 11 residues. Deletions cut 5 bases from V and 7 bases from J, with 5 bases between.

This sequence joins TRBV2 and TRBJ2-7, with D possibly TRBD1 on 5 matching bases. V gave up 7 bases and J gave up 2 bases, with 12 bases separating them. Germline V CDR1 and CDR2: SNHLY, FYNNEI. The CDR3 has 13 amino acids. The CDR3 loop reads CASMMDTAYEQYF. DNA for the CDR3: TGTGCCAGCATGATGGACACTGCCTACGAGCAGTACTTC.

A word on this clone: Other DNA sequences of this sample code for an identical CDR3. The gene calls are TRBV5-1 and TRBJ1-1; D possibly corresponds to TRBD1 (5 bases). CDR1 and CDR2 (germline): SGHRS, YFSETQ. This CDR3 has 14 residues. Trimming took off 1 base at V and 1 base at J, with 8 bases between the two ends. CDR3 DNA: TGCGCCAGCAGCTTGACCAGGGCGAACACTGAAGCTTTCTTT. As protein: CASSLTRANTEAFF. The full variable domain, in which reference TRBV5-1 and TRBJ1-1 provide the parts outside the CDR3, is KAGVTQTPRYLIKTRGQQVTLSCSPISGHRSVSWYQQTPGQGLQFLFEYFSETQRNKGNFPGRFSGRQFSNSRSEMNVSTLELGDSALYLCASSLTRANTEAFFGQGTRLTVV.

The chain recombines TRBV6-5 with TRBJ1-2; 9 bases fit TRBD1. Germline trimming cut 4 bases from V and 4 bases from J; bases unmatched to any gene: 4. This CDR3 region has 14 residues. In germline, CDR1 is MNHEY, CDR2 SVGAGI. CDR3 region: CASSLGQGGYGYTF. The CDR3 coding sequence is TGTGCCAGCAGTTTGGGACAGGGTGGCTATGGCTACACCTTC.

The chain joins TRBV5-6 to TRBJ1-6; 10 bases map to TRBD1. Germline trimming cut 3 bases from V and 8 bases from J; bases unmatched to any gene: 2. The CDR3 spans 14 residues. The germline CDR1 and CDR2 sequences are SGHDT and YYEEEE. The CDR3: CASSWGTGDSPLHF. CDR3 DNA: TGTGCCAGCAGCTGGGGGACAGGGGATTCACCCCTCCACTTT.

The rearrangement joins TRBV28 to TRBJ1-2, with D maybe TRBD1 (5 bases). This CDR3 has 12 residues. Germline CDR1 MDHEN, CDR2 SYDVKM. V was shortened by 7 bases and J by 5 bases, with 11 bases between the two germline ends. The CDR3 spells CASTLGGYGYTF. For the CDR3, the DNA is TGTGCCAGCACCCTGGGGGGATATGGCTACACCTTC.

This chain uses TRBV7-9 with TRBJ1-2; TRBD1 agrees at 7 bases. Germline V CDR1 and CDR2: SEHNR, FQNEAQ (reference sequence). The V gene end was trimmed by 7 bases and the J gene end by 4 bases; junction bases not matched to a gene: 3. CDR3 length equals 12 residues. The CDR3 DNA follows: TGTGCCAGCACCGGGACAGCCTATGGCTACACCTTC. It yields the protein CASTGTAYGYTF.

V usage is TRBV28 and J usage is TRBJ1-5, with 7 bases fitting TRBD1. The CDR3 covers 15 residues. J lost 2 bases, V lost 6 bases, and 7 bases had no gene match. Germline V CDR1 and CDR2: MDHEN, SYDVKM. In DNA, the CDR3 is TGTGCCAGCAGGAAGACAGGGTTGGGCAATCAGCCCCAGCATTTT. It encodes CASRKTGLGNQPQHF. Using reference TRBV28 and TRBJ1-5 for the parts outside the CDR3, the full variable domain is DVKVTQSSRYLVKRTGEKVFLECVQDMDHENMFWYRQDPGLGLRLIYFSYDVKMKEKGDIPEGYSVSREKKERFSLILESASTNQTSMYLCASRKTGLGNQPQHFGDGTRLSIL.

This rearrangement joins TRBV11-1 to TRBJ2-1; 8 nucleotides align to TRBD1. This CDR3 contains 16 residues. CDR1 is SGHAT and CDR2 is FQDESV in the germline V gene (reference sequence). With 1 base clipped from V and 4 bases from J, the junction kept 6 bases outside the gene matches. The CDR3 loop reads CASSLGRTGIYNEQFF. The DNA of the CDR3 is TGTGCCAGCAGCTTAGGACGGACAGGGATATACAATGAGCAGTTCTTC.

The rearrangement links TRBV4-3 to TRBJ1-3; 7 nucleotides match TRBD1. Germline trimming cut 3 bases from V and 4 bases from J; bases unmatched to any gene: 6. The length of the CDR3 is 15 residues. Germline values: CDR1 LGHNA, CDR2 YSLEER. The CDR3 protein is CASSHQLGQGNTIYF. In DNA form, the CDR3 reads TGCGCCAGCAGCCATCAATTGGGACAGGGAAACACCATATATTTT.

V is TRBV7-9 and J is TRBJ1-2; 9 nucleotides line up with TRBD1. V dropped 5 bases and J dropped 5; count of bases not matched to a gene: 12. The germline gives CDR1 SEHNR, CDR2 FQNEAQ (reference sequence). The CDR3 consists of 16 residues. The CDR3 bases are TGTGCCAGCAGCCCAGATAGGACAGGGGTATCTTATGGCTACACCTTC. Encoded protein: CASSPDRTGVSYGYTF.

This clone occurred a few times. The rearrangement links TRBV9 to TRBJ1-4; no firm D call. Trimming cost V 0 bases and J 0 bases, with 6 bases left between them. Germline values: CDR1 SGDLS, CDR2 YYNGEE. This CDR3 has 15 amino acids. DNA for the CDR3: TGTGCCAGCAGCGTAGCAACGGCAACTAATGAAAAACTGTTTTTT. Protein product: CASSVATATNEKLFF.